This T cell receptor beta chain was recovered during a study of blood T cell repertoires in COVID-19. In the study's own analysis: Estimated nucleated cell counts came from reference gene primer amplification. The protocol was immunoSEQ multiplex PCR, while the TCRdb copy is restricted to in-frame clones and leaves out a portion. The DNA gave D and trimming, while V, J and clone size come from that table. The sample has fewer than 140,000 clones; about 84% are singletons. CDR1 and CDR2 from the germline V gene are SGHRS and YFSETQ. Trimming removed 2 bases at V and 0 bases at J, with 14 bases between. This CDR3 region has 17 residues.

The receptor's source is an older woman with acute or convalescent COVID-19. Sequencing used peripheral blood. V usage is TRBV5-1 and J usage is TRBJ1-4, with a weak D call TRBD1 (5 bases). CDR3: CASSFPEGHATNEKLFF. CDR3 sequence (DNA): TGCGCCAGCAGCTTTCCGGAAGGACATGCAACTAATGAAAAACTGTTTTTT.